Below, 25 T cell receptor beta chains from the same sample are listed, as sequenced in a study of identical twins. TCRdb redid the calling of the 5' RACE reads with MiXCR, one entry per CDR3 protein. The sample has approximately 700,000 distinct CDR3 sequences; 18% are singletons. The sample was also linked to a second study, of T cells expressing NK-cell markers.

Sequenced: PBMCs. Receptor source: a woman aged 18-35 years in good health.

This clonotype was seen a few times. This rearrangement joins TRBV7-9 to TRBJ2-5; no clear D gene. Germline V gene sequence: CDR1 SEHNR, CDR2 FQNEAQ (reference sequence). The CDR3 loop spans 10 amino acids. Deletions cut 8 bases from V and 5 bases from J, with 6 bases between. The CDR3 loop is CASAGETQYF. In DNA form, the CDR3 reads TGTGCCAGCGCTGGGGAGACCCAGTACTTC.

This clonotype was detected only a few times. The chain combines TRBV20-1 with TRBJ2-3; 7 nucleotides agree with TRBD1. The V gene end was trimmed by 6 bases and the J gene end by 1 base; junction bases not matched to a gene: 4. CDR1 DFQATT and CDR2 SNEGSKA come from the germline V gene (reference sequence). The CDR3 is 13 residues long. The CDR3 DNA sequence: TGCAGTGCCTCGGGACAGTGCACAGATACGCAGTATTTT. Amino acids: CSASGQCTDTQYF.

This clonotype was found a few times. The CDR3 nucleotides read TGTGCCAGCAGCGTAGGGGACCCCCTAACCCAGCGGGTAACAGATACGCAGTATTTT. Translating gives CASSVGDPLTQRVTDTQYF. The chain employs TRBV9 and TRBJ2-3; possibly TRBD2 for D (6 bases). V lost 0 bases to trimming and J lost 3 bases, with 23 bases between them. The CDR3 length is 19 residues. CDR1 is SGDLS and CDR2 is YYNGEE in the germline V gene.

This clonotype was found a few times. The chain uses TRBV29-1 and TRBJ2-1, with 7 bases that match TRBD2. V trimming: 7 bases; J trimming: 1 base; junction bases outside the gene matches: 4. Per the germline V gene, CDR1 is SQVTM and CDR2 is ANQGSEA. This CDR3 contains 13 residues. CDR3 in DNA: TGCAGCGGGGGGGGGAGGTCCTACAATGAGCAGTTCTTC. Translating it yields CSGGGRSYNEQFF.

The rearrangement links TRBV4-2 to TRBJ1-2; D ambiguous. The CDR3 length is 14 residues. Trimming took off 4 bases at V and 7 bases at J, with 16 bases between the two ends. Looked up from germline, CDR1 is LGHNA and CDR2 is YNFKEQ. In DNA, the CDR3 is TGTGCCAGCAGCCCAAAGTTAAGGCCTTCTGGCTACACCTTC. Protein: CASSPKLRPSGYTF.

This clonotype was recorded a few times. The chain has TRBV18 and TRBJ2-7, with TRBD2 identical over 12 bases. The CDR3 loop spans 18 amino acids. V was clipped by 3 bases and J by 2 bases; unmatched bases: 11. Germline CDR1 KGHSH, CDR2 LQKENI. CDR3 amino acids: CASSPRALAGGQAYEQYF. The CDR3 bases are TGTGCCAGCTCACCGAGGGCGCTAGCGGGAGGGCAGGCCTACGAGCAGTACTTC. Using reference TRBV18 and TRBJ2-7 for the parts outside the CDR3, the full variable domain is NAGVMQNPRHLVRRRGQEARLRCSPMKGHSHVYWYRQLPEEGLKFMVYLQKENIIDESGMPKERFSAEFPKEGPSILRIQQVVRGDSAAYFCASSPRALAGGQAYEQYFGPGTRLTVT.

The DNA for the CDR3 is TGTGCCAGCTCACTCCAGACAGGGTGGGAGACCCAGTACTTC. It specifies CASSLQTGWETQYF. This chain connects TRBV18 to TRBJ2-5; 7 nucleotides line up with TRBD1. V lost 4 bases and J lost 5; bases outside the gene matches: 7. Germline V gene data show CDR1 as KGHSH and CDR2 as LQKENI. This CDR3 spans 14 amino acids.

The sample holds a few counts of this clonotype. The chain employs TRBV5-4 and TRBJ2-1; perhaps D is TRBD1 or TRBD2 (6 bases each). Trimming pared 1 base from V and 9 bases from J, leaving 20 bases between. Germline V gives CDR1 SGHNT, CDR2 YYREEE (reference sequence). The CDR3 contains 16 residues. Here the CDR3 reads CASSLRQGWEETEQFF. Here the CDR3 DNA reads TGTGCCAGCAGCTTGCGGCAGGGGTGGGAGGAAACTGAGCAGTTCTTC.

The CDR3 DNA reads as TGCAGTGCTATCCGGGGAGGGGGAAAGGATACGCAGTATTTT. As protein: CSAIRGGGKDTQYF. V and J are TRBV20-1 and TRBJ2-3, with D maybe TRBD2 (7 bases). The length of the CDR3 is 14 residues. Germline values: CDR1 DFQATT, CDR2 SNEGSKA (reference sequence). With 4 bases removed from V and 6 bases from J, the gap between germline ends came to 17 bases.

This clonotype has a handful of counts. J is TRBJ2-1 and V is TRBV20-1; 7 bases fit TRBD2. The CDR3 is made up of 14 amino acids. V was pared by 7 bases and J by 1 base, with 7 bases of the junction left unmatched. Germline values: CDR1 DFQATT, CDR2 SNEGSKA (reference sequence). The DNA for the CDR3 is TGCAGTGTTCCAGCGGGGATTTCCTACAATGAGCAGTTCTTC. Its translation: CSVPAGISYNEQFF.

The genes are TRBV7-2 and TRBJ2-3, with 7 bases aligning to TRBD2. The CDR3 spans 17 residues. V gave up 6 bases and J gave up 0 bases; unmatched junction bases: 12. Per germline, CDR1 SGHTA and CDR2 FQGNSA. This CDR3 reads CASRTSWGLPSTDTQYF. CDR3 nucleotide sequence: TGTGCCAGCAGGACTAGCTGGGGACTACCTAGCACAGATACGCAGTATTTT. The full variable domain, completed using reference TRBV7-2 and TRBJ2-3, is GAGVSQSPSNKVTEKGKDVELRCDPISGHTALYWYRQSLGQGLEFLIYFQGNSAPDKSGLPSDRFSAERTGGSVSTLTIQRTQQEDSAVYLCASRTSWGLPSTDTQYFGPGTRLTVL.

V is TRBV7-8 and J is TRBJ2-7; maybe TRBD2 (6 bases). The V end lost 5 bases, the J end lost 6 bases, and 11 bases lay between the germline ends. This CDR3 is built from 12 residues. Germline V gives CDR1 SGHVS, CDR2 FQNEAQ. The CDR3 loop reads CASSPTSSEQYF. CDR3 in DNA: TGTGCCAGCAGCCCAACTAGCTCCGAGCAGTACTTC.

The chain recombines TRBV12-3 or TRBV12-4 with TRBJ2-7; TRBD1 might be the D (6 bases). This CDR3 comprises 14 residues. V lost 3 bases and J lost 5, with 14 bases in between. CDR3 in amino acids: CASSLRQGFNEQYF. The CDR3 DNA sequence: TGTGCCAGCAGTTTGAGGCAGGGGTTCAACGAGCAGTACTTC.

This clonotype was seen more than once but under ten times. CDR3 DNA: TGCAGCGTTGCCAGCGGGAGTCTAACAGATACGCAGTATTTT. As protein: CSVASGSLTDTQYF. The J gene is TRBJ2-3, the V gene TRBV29-1; 8 positions match TRBD2. The CDR3 is 14 residues long. V lost 4 bases and J lost 3; bases outside the gene matches: 6. From germline, CDR1 is SQVTM and CDR2 ANQGSEA.

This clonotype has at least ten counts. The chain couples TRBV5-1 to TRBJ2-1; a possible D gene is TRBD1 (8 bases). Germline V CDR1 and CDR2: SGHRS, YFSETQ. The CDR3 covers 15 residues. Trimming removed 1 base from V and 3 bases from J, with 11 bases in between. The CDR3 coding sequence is TGCGCCAGCAGCTTGAGCGGGACAGGCTACAATGAGCAGTTCTTC. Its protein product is CASSLSGTGYNEQFF.

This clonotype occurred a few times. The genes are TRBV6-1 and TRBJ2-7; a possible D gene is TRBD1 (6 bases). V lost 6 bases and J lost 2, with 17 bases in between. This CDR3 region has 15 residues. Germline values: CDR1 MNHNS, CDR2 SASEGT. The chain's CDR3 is CASSSEITGTYEQYF. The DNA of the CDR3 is TGTGCCAGCAGCTCCGAAATCACAGGGACCTACGAGCAGTACTTC.

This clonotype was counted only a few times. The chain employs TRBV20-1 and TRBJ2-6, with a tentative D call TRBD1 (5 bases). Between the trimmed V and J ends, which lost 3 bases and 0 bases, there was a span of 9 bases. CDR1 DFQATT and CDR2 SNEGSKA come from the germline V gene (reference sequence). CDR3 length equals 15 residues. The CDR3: CSARTQDSGANVLTF. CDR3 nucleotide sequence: TGCAGTGCTAGGACACAGGACTCTGGGGCCAACGTCCTGACTTTC.

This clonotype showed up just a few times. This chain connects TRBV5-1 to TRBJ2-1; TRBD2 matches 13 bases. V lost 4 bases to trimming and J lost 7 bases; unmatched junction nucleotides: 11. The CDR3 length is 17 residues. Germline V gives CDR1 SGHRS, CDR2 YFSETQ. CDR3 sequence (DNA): TGCGCCAGCAGCAGTCGTGTGGGGACTAGCGGGACTAATGAGCAGTTCTTC. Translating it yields CASSSRVGTSGTNEQFF.

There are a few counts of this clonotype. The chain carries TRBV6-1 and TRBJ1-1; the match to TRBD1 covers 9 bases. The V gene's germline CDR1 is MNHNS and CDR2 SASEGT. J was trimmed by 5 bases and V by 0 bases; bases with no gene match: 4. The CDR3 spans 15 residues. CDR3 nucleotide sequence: TGTGCCAGCAGTGAAGCGGGACAGGGCTTTACTGAAGCTTTCTTT. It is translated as CASSEAGQGFTEAFF.

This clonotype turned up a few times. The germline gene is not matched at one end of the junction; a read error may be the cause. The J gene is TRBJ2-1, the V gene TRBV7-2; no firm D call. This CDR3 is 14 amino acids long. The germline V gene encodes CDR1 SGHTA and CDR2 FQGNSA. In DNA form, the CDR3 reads TGCGCCAGCAGCTCCCTCGGCTCCTACAATGAGCAGTTCTTC. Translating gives CASSSLGSYNEQFF.

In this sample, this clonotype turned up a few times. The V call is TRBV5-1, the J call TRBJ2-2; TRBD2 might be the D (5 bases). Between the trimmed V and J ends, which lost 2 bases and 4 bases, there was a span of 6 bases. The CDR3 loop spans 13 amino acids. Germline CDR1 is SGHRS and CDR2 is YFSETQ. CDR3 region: CASSFSGTGELFF. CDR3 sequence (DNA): TGCGCCAGCAGCTTCAGCGGCACCGGGGAGCTGTTTTTT.

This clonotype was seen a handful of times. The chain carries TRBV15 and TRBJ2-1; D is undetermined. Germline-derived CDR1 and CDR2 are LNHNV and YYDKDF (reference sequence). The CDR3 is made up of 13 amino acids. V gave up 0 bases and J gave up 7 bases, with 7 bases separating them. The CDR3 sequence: CATSRDRENEQFF. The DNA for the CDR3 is TGTGCCACCAGCAGAGATAGGGAAAATGAGCAGTTCTTC.

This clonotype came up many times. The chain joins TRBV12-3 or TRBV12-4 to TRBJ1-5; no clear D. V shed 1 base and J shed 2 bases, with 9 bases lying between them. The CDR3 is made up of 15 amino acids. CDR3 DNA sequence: TGTGCCAGCAGTTTAGGGGTCCAGGGCAATCAGCCCCAGCATTTT. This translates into CASSLGVQGNQPQHF.

CDR3 in DNA: TGTGCCAGCAGCCATTTCTACGAGCAGTACTTC. This gives the protein CASSHFYEQYF. The V call is TRBV14, the J call TRBJ2-7; no firm D call. The CDR3 runs to 11 residues. Per the germline V gene, CDR1 is SGHDN and CDR2 is FVKESK. Trimming removed 3 bases from V and 3 bases from J, with 3 bases in between.

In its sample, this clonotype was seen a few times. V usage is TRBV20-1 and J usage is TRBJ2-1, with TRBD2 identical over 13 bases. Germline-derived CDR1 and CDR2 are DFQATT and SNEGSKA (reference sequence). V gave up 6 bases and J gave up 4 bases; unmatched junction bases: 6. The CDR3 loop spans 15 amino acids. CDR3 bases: TGCAGTGCCCCCGGGGGACTAGCGGGGTACAATGAGCAGTTCTTC. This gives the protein CSAPGGLAGYNEQFF.